This entry describes one TCR beta chain. Its antigen is still unknown. CDR3 length: 12 amino acids. Trimming left V 5 bases short and J 7 bases short, with 12 bases between. Looked up from germline, CDR1 is SNHLY and CDR2 is FYNNEI. The sample originates from a study of shared clonotypes between healthy human individuals. Study conclusions and caveats: Clonotypes shared by all four sorted-subset donors had higher generation probabilities than non-shared clonotypes.

The authors split each subset's genomic DNA evenly across several immunoSEQ plates. The repertoire was sequenced with immunoSEQ multiplex PCR; TCRdb's copy has only in-frame clones and lacks some. Of more than 500,000 clones in the sample, approximately 95% were seen once. Positively selected for CCR7, the CD45RO-negative cells used as naive CD8 cells excluded terminally differentiated effector memory CD45RA+ cells. The V call is TRBV2, the J call TRBJ2-7; no clear D. Sequenced: naive CD8+ T cells sorted from blood. The TCR was taken from a woman under 40 in good health. Written as DNA, the CDR3 is TGTGCCAGCAGTCCCAGCCTGGGGGAGCAGTACTTC. Protein: CASSPSLGEQYF.